This T cell receptor beta chain is from a study of cytomegalovirus exposure and HLA in healthy donors. Study in general: Sequencing of 180 million or so T cells in an earlier analysis found around 110 million unique TCR beta sequences.

Study outcomes and limitations: Some highly shared sequence variants likely arose as a pipeline artifact. Later on, an analysis tied 15,000 or so TCR beta sequences to HLA alleles at 0.05 false discovery rate.

As concerns this clone: The antigen is not known.

This CDR3 comprises 12 residues. Germline CDR1 KGHSH, CDR2 LQKENI. V lost 3 bases and J lost 6, with 6 bases in between. PCR primers comprised 60 Vbeta and 13 Jbeta primers. Assay used: immunoSEQ multiplex PCR; TCRdb lists only in-frame clones, some missing. The data show some 150,000 clones, with about 80% seen just once and about 9.9% held by the top ten. V usage is TRBV18 and J usage is TRBJ2-1; the D is unclear. The origin of this receptor is a man aged 18 to 30 in good health and CMV-seropositive. The sample taken for sequencing was PBMCs. The CDR3: CASSPYGNEQFF. CDR3 sequence (DNA): TGTGCCAGCTCACCCTACGGCAATGAGCAGTTCTTC. Combining the CDR3 with reference TRBV18 and TRBJ2-1 gives the whole variable domain NAGVMQNPRHLVRRRGQEARLRCSPMKGHSHVYWYRQLPEEGLKFMVYLQKENIIDESGMPKERFSAEFPKEGPSILRIQQVVRGDSAAYFCASSPYGNEQFFGPGTRLTVL.